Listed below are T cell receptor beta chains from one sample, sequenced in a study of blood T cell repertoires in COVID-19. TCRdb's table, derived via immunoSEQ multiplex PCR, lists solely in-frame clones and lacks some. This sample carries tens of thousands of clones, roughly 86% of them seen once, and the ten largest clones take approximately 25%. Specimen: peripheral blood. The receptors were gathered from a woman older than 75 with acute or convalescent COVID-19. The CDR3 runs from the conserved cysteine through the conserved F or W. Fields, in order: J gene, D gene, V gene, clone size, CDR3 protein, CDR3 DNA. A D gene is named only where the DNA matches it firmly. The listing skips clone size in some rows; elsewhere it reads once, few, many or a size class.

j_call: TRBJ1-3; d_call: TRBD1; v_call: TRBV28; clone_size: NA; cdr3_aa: CASRGRGQGGNTIYF; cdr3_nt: TGTGCCAGCAGGGGCAGGGGGCAGGGTGGAAACACCATATATTTT
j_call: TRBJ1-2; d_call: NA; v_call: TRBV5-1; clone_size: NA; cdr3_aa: CASSLTGSQDGYTF; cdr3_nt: TGCGCCAGCAGCTTGACAGGGTCCCAAGATGGCTACACCTTC
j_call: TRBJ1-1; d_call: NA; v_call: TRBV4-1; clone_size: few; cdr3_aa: CASSRERGNTEAFF; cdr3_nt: TGCGCCAGCAGCCGAGAAAGGGGGAACACTGAAGCTTTCTTT
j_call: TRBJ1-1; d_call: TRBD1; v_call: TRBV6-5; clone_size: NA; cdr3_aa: CASSPDRGTEAFF; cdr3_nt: TGTGCCAGCAGCCCGGACAGGGGCACTGAAGCTTTCTTT
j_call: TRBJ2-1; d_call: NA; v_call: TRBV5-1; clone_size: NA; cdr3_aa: CASSTRPGDEQFF; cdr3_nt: TGCGCCAGCAGCACCCGACCGGGGGATGAGCAGTTCTTC
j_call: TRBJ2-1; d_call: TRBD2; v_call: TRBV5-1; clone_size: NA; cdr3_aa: CASSTRTSGGVPGHNEQFF; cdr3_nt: TGCGCCAGCAGCACGCGGACTAGCGGGGGGGTGCCGGGTCACAATGAGCAGTTCTTC
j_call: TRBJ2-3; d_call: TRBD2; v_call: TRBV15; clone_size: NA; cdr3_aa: CATSWTRGSDTQYF; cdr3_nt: TGTGCCACCTCTTGGACTAGAGGATCAGATACGCAGTATTTT
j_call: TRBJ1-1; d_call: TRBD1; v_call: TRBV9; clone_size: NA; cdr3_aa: CASSSDRAEAFF; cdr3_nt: TGTGCCAGCAGCTCAGACAGGGCTGAAGCTTTCTTT
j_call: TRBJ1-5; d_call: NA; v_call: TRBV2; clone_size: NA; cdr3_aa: CASRGVQGNQPQHF; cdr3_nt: TGTGCCAGCAGAGGGGTCCAGGGCAATCAGCCCCAGCATTTT
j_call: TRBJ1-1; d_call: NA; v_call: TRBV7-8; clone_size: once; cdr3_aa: CASSFSGGMNTEAFF; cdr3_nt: TGTGCCAGCAGCTTTTCGGGGGGTATGAACACTGAAGCTTTCTTT
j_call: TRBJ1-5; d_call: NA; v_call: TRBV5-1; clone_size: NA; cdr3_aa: CASSTGPAGDQPQHF; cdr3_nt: TGCGCCAGCAGCACGGGACCAGCGGGGGATCAGCCCCAGCATTTT
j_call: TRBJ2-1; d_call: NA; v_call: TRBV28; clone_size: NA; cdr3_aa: CASQGWDFSYNEQFF; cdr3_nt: TGTGCCAGTCAGGGTTGGGATTTCTCCTACAATGAGCAGTTCTTC
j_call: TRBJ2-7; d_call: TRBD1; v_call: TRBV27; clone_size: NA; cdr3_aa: CASSLSNGQDEQYF; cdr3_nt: TGTGCCAGCAGTTTATCAAATGGACAGGACGAGCAGTACTTC
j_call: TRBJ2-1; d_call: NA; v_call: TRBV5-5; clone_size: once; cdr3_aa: CASSLPGDIVLFF; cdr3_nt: TGTGCCAGCAGCCTCCCAGGGGATATCGTTCTGTTCTTC
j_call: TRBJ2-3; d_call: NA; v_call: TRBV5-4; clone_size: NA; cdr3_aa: CASRERGSSQYF; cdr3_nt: TGTGCCAGCAGAGAAAGGGGGTCCTCGCAGTATTTT
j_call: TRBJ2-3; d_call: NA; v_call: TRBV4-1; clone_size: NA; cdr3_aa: CASSRSRAAEATDTQYF; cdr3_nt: TGCGCCAGCAGCCGCTCCCGGGCAGCGGAGGCCACAGATACGCAGTATTTT
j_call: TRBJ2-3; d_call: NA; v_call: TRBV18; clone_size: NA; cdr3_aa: CASSIKSADTQYF; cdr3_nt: TGTGCCAGCTCAATCAAAAGCGCAGATACGCAGTATTTT
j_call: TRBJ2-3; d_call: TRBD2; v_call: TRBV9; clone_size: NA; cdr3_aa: CASSVGPGPTSGTSTDTQYF; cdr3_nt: TGTGCCAGCAGCGTAGGCCCAGGCCCGACTAGCGGGACTAGCACAGATACGCAGTATTTT
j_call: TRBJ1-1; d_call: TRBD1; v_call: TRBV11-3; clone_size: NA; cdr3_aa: CASRQGQGETEAFF; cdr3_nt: TGTGCCAGCAGACAGGGACAGGGCGAAACTGAAGCTTTCTTT
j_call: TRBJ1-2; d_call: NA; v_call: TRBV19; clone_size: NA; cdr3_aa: CASRYPGQRANGYTF; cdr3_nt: TGTGCCAGTAGATACCCCGGACAGCGCGCAAATGGCTACACCTTC
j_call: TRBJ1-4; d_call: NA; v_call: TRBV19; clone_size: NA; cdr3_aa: CASSKQSTNEKLFF; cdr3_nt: TGTGCCAGTAGTAAACAGTCAACTAATGAAAAACTGTTTTTT
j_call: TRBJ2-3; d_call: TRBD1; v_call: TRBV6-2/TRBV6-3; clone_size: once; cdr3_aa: CASSPGTGRADTQYF; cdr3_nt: TGTGCCAGCAGTCCAGGGACAGGGCGGGCAGATACGCAGTATTTT
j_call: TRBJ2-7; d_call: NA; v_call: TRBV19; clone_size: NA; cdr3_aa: CASSYSLTYEQYF; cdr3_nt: TGTGCCAGTAGCTACTCGCTTACCTACGAGCAGTACTTC